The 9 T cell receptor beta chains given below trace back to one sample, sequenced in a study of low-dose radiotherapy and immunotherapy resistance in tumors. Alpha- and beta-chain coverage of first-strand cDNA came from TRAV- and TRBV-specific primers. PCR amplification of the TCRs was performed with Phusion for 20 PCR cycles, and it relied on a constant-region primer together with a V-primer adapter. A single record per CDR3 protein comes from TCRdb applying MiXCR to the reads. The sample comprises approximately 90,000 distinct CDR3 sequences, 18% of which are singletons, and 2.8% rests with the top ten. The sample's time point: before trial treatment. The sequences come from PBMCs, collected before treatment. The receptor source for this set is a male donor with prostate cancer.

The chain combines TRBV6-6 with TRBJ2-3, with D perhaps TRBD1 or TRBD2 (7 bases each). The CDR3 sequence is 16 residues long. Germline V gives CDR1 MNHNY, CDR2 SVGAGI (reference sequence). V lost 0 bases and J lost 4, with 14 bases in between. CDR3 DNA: TGTGCCAGCAGTTACTCGACGCAGGGGGGGGCAGATACGCAGTATTTT. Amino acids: CASSYSTQGGADTQYF.

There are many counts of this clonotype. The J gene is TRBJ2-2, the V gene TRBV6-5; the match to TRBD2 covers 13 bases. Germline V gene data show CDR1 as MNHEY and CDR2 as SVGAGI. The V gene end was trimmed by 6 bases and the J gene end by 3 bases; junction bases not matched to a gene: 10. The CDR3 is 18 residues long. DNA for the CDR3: TGTGCCAGCAGCAGGACTAGCGGGGGCCAAAGGGACACCGGGGAGCTGTTTTTT. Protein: CASSRTSGGQRDTGELFF.

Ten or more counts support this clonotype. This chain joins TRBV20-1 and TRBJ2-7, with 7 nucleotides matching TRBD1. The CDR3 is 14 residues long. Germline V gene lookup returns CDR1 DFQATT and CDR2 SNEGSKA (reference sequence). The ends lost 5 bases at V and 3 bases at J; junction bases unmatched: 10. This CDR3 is CSAGVAGGFYEQYF. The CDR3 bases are TGCAGTGCTGGGGTCGCAGGGGGTTTCTACGAGCAGTACTTC.

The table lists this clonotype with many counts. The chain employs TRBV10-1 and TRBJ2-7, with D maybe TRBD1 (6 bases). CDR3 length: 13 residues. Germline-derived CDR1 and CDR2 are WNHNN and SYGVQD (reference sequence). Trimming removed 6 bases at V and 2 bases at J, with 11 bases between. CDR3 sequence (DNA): TGCGCCAGCAGAAACGGACAGCCCTACGAGCAGTACTTC. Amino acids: CASRNGQPYEQYF.

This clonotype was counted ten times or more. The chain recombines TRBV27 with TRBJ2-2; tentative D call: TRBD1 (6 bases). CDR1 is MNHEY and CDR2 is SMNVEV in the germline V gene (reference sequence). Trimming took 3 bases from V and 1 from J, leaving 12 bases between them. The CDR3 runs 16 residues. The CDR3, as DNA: TGTGCCAGCAGTTTCAGGGGTGTTGTGAACACCGGGGAGCTGTTTTTT. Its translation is CASSFRGVVNTGELFF.

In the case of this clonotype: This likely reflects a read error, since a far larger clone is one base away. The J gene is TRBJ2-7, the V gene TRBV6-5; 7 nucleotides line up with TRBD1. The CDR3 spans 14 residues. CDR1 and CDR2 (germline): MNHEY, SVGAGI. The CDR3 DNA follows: TGTGCCACCACCGGGGCAGGGGGTGGCTACAAGCAGTACTTC. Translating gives CATTGAGGGYKQYF.

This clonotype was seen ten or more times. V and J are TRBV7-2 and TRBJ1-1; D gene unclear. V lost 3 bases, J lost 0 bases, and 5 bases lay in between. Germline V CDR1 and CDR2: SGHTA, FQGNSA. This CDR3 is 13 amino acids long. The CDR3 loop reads CASSFGLNTEAFF. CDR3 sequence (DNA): TGTGCCAGCAGCTTTGGGTTGAACACTGAAGCTTTCTTT.

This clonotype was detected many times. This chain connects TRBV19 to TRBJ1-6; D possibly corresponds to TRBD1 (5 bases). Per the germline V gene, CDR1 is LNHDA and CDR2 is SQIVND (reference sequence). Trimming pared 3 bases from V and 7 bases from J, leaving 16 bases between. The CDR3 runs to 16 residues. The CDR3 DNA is TGTGCCAGTAGTATCCGGCCGGGACCCGGGAATTCACCCCTCCACTTT. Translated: CASSIRPGPGNSPLHF. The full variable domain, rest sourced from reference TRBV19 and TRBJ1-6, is DGGITQSPKYLFRKEGQNVTLSCEQNLNHDAMYWYRQDPGQGLRLIYYSQIVNDFQKGDIAEGYSVSREKKESFPLTVTSAQKNPTAFYLCASSIRPGPGNSPLHFGNGTRLTVT.

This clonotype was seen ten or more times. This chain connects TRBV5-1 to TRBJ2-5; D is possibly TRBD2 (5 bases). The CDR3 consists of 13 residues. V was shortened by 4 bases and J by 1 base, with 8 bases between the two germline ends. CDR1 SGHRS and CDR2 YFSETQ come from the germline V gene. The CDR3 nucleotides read TGCGCCAGCAGCCCCACTAGCCAAGAGACCCAGTACTTC. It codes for CASSPTSQETQYF.